The rows below give T cell receptor beta chains drawn from one sample of a study of human thymus T cells. The assay was immunoSEQ multiplex PCR, and TCRdb's table has in-frame clones only and misses some. There are roughly 120,000 clones in the sample; around 96% occur only once, and around 0.024% lies in the top ten. Specimen: thymus tissue. These receptors all stem from a boy under three years old with a congenital heart defect but otherwise immunologically healthy. Both conserved end residues are part of each CDR3. Each record gives: V gene, J gene, clone size, D gene, CDR3 protein, CDR3 DNA. D genes are given only for firm matches. Expanded clones are given a class, and other clones once, few, many or no size at all.

TRBV5-6	TRBJ2-4	.	.	CASSRNNRDDRDHIQYF	TGTGCCAGCAGCCGCAACAACCGGGACGACCGGGATCACATTCAGTACTTC
TRBV11-2	TRBJ2-5	.	.	CASSSSGVEQETQYF	TGTGCCAGCAGCTCCTCTGGGGTAGAGCAAGAGACCCAGTACTTC
TRBV27	TRBJ2-3	.	TRBD2	CASSLFRLAGGNRGPDTQYF	TGTGCCAGCAGTTTATTCAGGCTAGCGGGGGGGAATAGGGGTCCAGATACGCAGTATTTT
TRBV25-1	TRBJ2-7	.	.	CASSELGRSSYEQYF	TGTGCCAGCAGTGAATTGGGGAGGAGCTCCTACGAGCAGTACTTC
TRBV27	TRBJ2-5	once	TRBD2	CASKPGGRGVDQETQYF	TGTGCCAGCAAGCCCGGGGGGCGGGGGGTCGATCAAGAGACCCAGTACTTC
TRBV20-1	TRBJ2-7	.	.	CSAMSTAEQYF	TGCAGTGCTATGTCGACAGCCGAGCAGTACTTC
TRBV2	TRBJ2-3	.	.	CASSRTATDTQYF	TGTGCCAGCAGCAGGACTGCCACAGATACGCAGTATTTT
TRBV5-5	TRBJ2-5	.	TRBD2	CASSTFGGAETQYF	TGTGCCAGCAGCACCTTCGGGGGGGCGGAGACCCAGTACTTC
TRBV7-9	TRBJ2-1	.	TRBD1	CASSSGQAYNEQFF	TGTGCCAGCAGCAGCGGACAGGCCTACAATGAGCAGTTCTTC
TRBV29-1	TRBJ1-2	.	TRBD1	CSVDGTGLNYGYTF	TGCAGCGTTGACGGGACAGGGCTCAACTATGGCTACACCTTC
TRBV19	TRBJ1-2	.	.	CASSDYGYTF	TGTGCCAGTAGTGACTATGGCTACACCTTC
TRBV5-8	TRBJ2-5	.	.	CASSLGGGRETQYF	TGTGCCAGCAGCCTGGGTGGGGGAAGAGAGACCCAGTACTTC
TRBV10-3	TRBJ1-1	once	.	CAISDRGLEAFF	TGTGCCATCAGTGACAGGGGTCTTGAAGCTTTCTTT
TRBV18	TRBJ2-7	.	.	CASSPPHGVDGSKEHEQYF	TGTGCCAGCTCACCACCCCACGGGGTTGATGGATCCAAGGAGCACGAGCAGTACTTC
TRBV29-1	TRBJ2-3	.	.	CSVGGVYDTQYF	TGCAGCGTTGGTGGGGTGTATGATACGCAGTATTTT
TRBV6-5	TRBJ1-3	.	.	CASREQPFSGNTIYF	TGTGCCAGCAGGGAACAGCCCTTCTCTGGAAACACCATATATTTT
TRBV10-1	TRBJ2-7	.	TRBD2	CASSEGEGEQYF	TGCGCCAGCAGTGAAGGGGAGGGCGAGCAGTACTTC
TRBV2	TRBJ1-1	.	.	CASREGQGTEAFF	TGTGCCAGCAGAGAGGGGCAAGGGACTGAAGCTTTCTTT
TRBV19	TRBJ1-2	.	.	CASSQTGPRSGGYTF	TGTGCCAGTAGTCAAACAGGCCCCCGAAGTGGTGGCTACACCTTC
TRBV7-9	TRBJ1-6	.	.	CASSLWTDSSYNSPLHF	TGTGCCAGCAGCTTGTGGACGGATAGCTCCTATAATTCACCCCTCCACTTT
TRBV14	TRBJ2-5	.	TRBD2	CASSPPSGGGGGETQYF	TGTGCCAGCAGCCCTCCTAGCGGGGGCGGCGGGGGAGAGACCCAGTACTTC